Sequencing of this TCR beta chain was carried out in a study of blood T cell repertoires in COVID-19. Overall study: Sources were T cells, B-cell-depleted T cells, or PBMCs; the material itself was cDNA or gDNA.

Original processing methods: The assay estimated nucleated cells by amplifying reference gene primers. The data were produced by immunoSEQ multiplex PCR, yet TCRdb's version contains in-frame clones alone and is incomplete. D and trimming come from the DNA, and the V and J calls and clone size come from that table. The sample yields a few hundred thousand clones, more than 70% seen once. Adults between roughly 18 and 90 years of age took part from under 30 US areas. Allocation to cohorts depended on clinical history reported by the participants. The germline V and J ends were trimmed by 5 bases and 2 bases, with 15 bases remaining between them. The CDR3 is 16 amino acids. Per the germline V gene, CDR1 is SGHVS and CDR2 is FNYEAQ.

Source material: PBMCs or T cells enriched from blood (not recorded which). The chain joins TRBV7-6 to TRBJ2-2; D call uncertain. This sequence was found in a woman aged 40 to 55 with acute COVID-19. CDR3: CASSLFPNSNTGELFF. The CDR3 nucleotides read TGTGCCAGCAGCCTCTTCCCTAACAGCAACACCGGGGAGCTGTTTTTT. Filled out from reference TRBV7-6 and TRBJ2-2, the complete variable domain reads GAGVSQSPRYKVTKRGQDVALRCDPISGHVSLYWYRQALGQGPEFLTYFNYEAQQDKSGLPNDRFSAERPEGSISTLTIQRTEQRDSAMYRCASSLFPNSNTGELFFGEGSRLTVL.